What follows is one T cell receptor beta chain and its context. What this receptor recognizes is not known. Base qualities are not at hand, and no much larger clone is one base apart. This entry is derived from a study of blood T cell repertoires in COVID-19 (dated by TCRdb to about 2020). Background on the whole study: Samples from collaborators originated in the United States, Italy and Spain and spanned both the acute and convalescent phases of COVID-19. The repertoires were released in a freely available public database intended as a resource for research on the immune response to SARS-CoV-2. The dataset comprised deeply sampled blood TCRbeta repertoires from subjects exposed to, actively infected with, or recovered from COVID-19. Where available, HLA class I and class II types were obtained from metadata supplied by the sample provider rather than from assay-based typing. A de-identified subject ID, COVID-19 status, age in years and sex were almost always included in the sample metadata. The prospective study material was composed of cDNA or gDNA derived from T cells, B-cell-depleted T cells, or PBMCs. Samples came from the ongoing ImmuneRACE study (first 160 participants) plus 1,254 subjects from 6 global collaborators. Summary of the overall study and its limitations: The amount of clinical and demographic metadata varied by source and participant and was provided uncurated.

Each collaborating institution followed its own protocols to collect whole blood in K2EDTA tubes. For TCRbeta analysis, collaborators shipped samples as frozen whole blood, isolated PBMCs, or DNA extracted from either of those sample types. Per the germline V gene, MGHDK is the CDR1 and SYGVNS is the CDR2. Inclusive of the bounding cysteine and phenylalanine, the CDR3 is 12 residues long. Kept here is only the CDR3 DNA, which spans 36 bases and is read in frame from base 1. Trimming removed 8 bases from V and 2 bases from J, leaving 9 bases between the germline ends. TCRbeta CDR3 regions were amplified from genomic DNA by means of the immunoSEQ Assay, a bias-controlled multiplex PCR. In the authors' own workflow: Within the assay, amplification of reference gene primers was used to estimate how many nucleated cells each sample contained. To quantify the absolute abundance of each unique TCRbeta CDR3 rearrangement, sequence reads were collapsed and filtered. For each sample, productive Simpson clonality was calculated as the square root of Simpson's diversity index over productive rearrangements. TCRdb holds this immuneACCESS table with in-frame rearrangements only. Some clones are missing; in checked studies, unresolved V genes explain under half, and the rest has no known cause. The DNA was the basis for D and trimming; V, J and clone size are from that table. The sample data list about 210,000 clones, and roughly 94% of these were observed just once. The top ten clones comprise 1.2% of the sample.

Specimen: peripheral blood. The clonotype originates from a man aged 30-40 years with acute or convalescent COVID-19. The chain is encoded by TRBV25-1 joined to TRBJ2-5; TRBD2 is a possible D gene, resting on 5 matching bases. In nucleotides, the sequence is TGTGCCAGCGGGAGCCATCAAGAGACCCAGTACTTC. It encodes CASGSHQETQYF.